One and the same sample provided the 26 T cell receptor beta chains below, sequenced in a study of T cell responses to AZD1222 COVID-19 vaccine. The method was immunoSEQ multiplex PCR; TCRdb's version includes in-frame clones alone and lacks a portion of them. This table has under 200,000 clones, 80% to 95% appearing once. Source: peripheral blood, taken on day 0 of AZD1222 vaccination. All receptors derive from an adult in good health.

This clone was seen a single time. The chain is built from TRBV29-1 and TRBJ2-7; a weak D match, TRBD1 (5 bases). This CDR3 region has 13 residues. V gave up 3 bases and J gave up 0 bases, with 9 bases separating them. Germline CDR1 SQVTM, CDR2 ANQGSEA. The CDR3 nucleotides are TGCAGCGTTGACACAGGTAACTCCTACGAGCAGTACTTC. This gives the protein CSVDTGNSYEQYF.

The table lists this clone with a few counts. This chain connects TRBV30 to TRBJ2-2; 9 bases map to TRBD1. The CDR3 is made up of 14 amino acids. Per the germline V gene, CDR1 is GTSNPN and CDR2 is SVGIG (reference sequence). With 1 base clipped from V and 5 bases from J, the junction kept 2 bases outside the gene matches. The DNA for the CDR3 is TGTGCCTGGAGTGGGACAGGGGTTACCGGGGAGCTGTTTTTT. Protein: CAWSGTGVTGELFF.

This chain links TRBV7-8 with TRBJ2-7; a possible D gene is TRBD1 (6 bases). CDR1 SGHVS and CDR2 FQNEAQ come from the germline V gene. The CDR3 runs 15 residues. The germline V and J ends were trimmed by 4 bases and 4 bases, with 17 bases remaining between them. The CDR3 DNA reads TGTGCCAGCAGCTCGAATAGACAGGCATCTTACGAGCAGTACTTC. Translated: CASSSNRQASYEQYF.

The V gene is TRBV10-1, the J gene TRBJ1-6; 7 nucleotides match TRBD1. CDR3 size: 14 residues. In germline, CDR1 is WNHNN, CDR2 SYGVQD (reference sequence). V shed 6 bases and J 10 bases; nucleotides not matched to a gene: 9. This CDR3 is CASSEDRVYSPLHF. The CDR3 DNA sequence: TGCGCCAGCAGCGAAGACAGGGTCTACTCACCCCTCCACTTT.

V and J are TRBV9 and TRBJ1-5, with TRBD1 identical over 7 bases. Trimming took 4 bases from V and 2 from J; bases not matched to a gene: 15. CDR3 length equals 18 residues. Germline V gives CDR1 SGDLS, CDR2 YYNGEE. The DNA for the CDR3 is TGTGCCAGCAGCCCAGGGGGAGGGGGAGAGGTAGGCAATCAGCCCCAGCATTTT. Protein product: CASSPGGGGEVGNQPQHF. Full variable domain (missing parts from reference TRBV9 and TRBJ1-5): DSGVTQTPKHLITATGQRVTLRCSPRSGDLSVYWYQQSLDQGLQFLIQYYNGEERAKGNILERFSAQQFPDLHSELNLSSLELGDSALYFCASSPGGGGEVGNQPQHFGDGTRLSIL.

This sequence joins TRBV27 and TRBJ1-2; TRBD1 agrees at 10 bases. The germline CDR1 and CDR2 sequences are MNHEY and SMNVEV (reference sequence). The CDR3 runs 16 residues. Losses at the gene ends were 0 bases for V and 5 bases for J; bases not matched to a gene: 6. The CDR3 loop is CASSLSPTGGPYGYTF. CDR3 in DNA: TGTGCCAGCAGTTTATCACCGACAGGGGGCCCTTATGGCTACACCTTC.

The chain has TRBV28 and TRBJ2-2; 10 positions agree with TRBD1. Germline V gene data show CDR1 as MDHEN and CDR2 as SYDVKM. Trimming at V came to 5 bases and at J to 3 bases, leaving 6 bases not matched to a gene. The CDR3 sequence is 16 residues long. The CDR3 DNA is TGTGCCAGCAGTCCCTGGGGACAGGGGCACACCGGGGAGCTGTTTTTT. Translation gives CASSPWGQGHTGELFF.

The V call is TRBV19, the J call TRBJ2-7; perhaps TRBD2 as D (6 bases). Germline V CDR1 and CDR2: LNHDA, SQIVND (reference sequence). The CDR3 sequence is 14 residues long. Trimming cost V 5 bases and J 1 base, with 12 bases left between them. The CDR3 sequence: CASSPSGDSYEQYF. The CDR3, as DNA: TGTGCCAGTAGTCCCTCGGGAGATTCCTACGAGCAGTACTTC.

V is TRBV28 and J is TRBJ1-6; 9 bases fit TRBD1. This CDR3 spans 15 amino acids. The V segment lost 5 bases and the J segment 9 bases; nucleotides outside the gene matches: 8. Germline CDR1 MDHEN, CDR2 SYDVKM. The CDR3 spells CASSARDRVRSPLHF. The CDR3, as DNA: TGTGCCAGCAGTGCACGGGACAGGGTACGTTCACCCCTCCACTTT.

The chain joins TRBV4-2 to TRBJ1-2; D call uncertain. Germline loops: CDR1 LGHNA, CDR2 YNFKEQ. V lost 3 bases to trimming and J lost 1 base, with 6 bases between them. The CDR3 sequence is 13 residues long. The CDR3 loop reads CASSQDLNYGYTF. The CDR3 DNA reads TGTGCCAGCAGCCAGGACCTTAACTATGGCTACACCTTC.

This chain joins TRBV11-2 and TRBJ2-3; D is possibly TRBD1 (5 bases). The CDR3 is 15 residues long. Germline CDR1 SGHAT, CDR2 FQNNGV. V shed 3 bases and J shed 6 bases, with 16 bases lying between them. The CDR3 region has the DNA TGTGCCAGCAGCTTGTCCCCCCGGCCAGGGGATACGCAGTATTTT. Translating it yields CASSLSPRPGDTQYF.

The V gene is TRBV4-1, the J gene TRBJ2-7, with D unresolved. Germline CDR1 MGHRA, CDR2 YSYEKL. There are 14 residues in the CDR3. V lost 0 bases and J 12 bases, leaving 18 bases between the germline ends. CDR3 DNA sequence: TGCGCCAGCAGCCAAGATTCTAATATCAACACGCTGTACTTC. It yields the protein CASSQDSNINTLYF.

V is TRBV6-4 and J is TRBJ1-1; D unresolved. V gave up 6 bases and J gave up 1 base, with 6 bases separating them. This CDR3 has 12 residues. Per the germline V gene, CDR1 is MRHNA and CDR2 is SNTAGT. The CDR3 DNA reads as TGTGCCAGCAGACGGCCGAACACTGAAGCTTTCTTT. This codes for CASRRPNTEAFF.

The V gene is TRBV13, the J gene TRBJ2-1; 13 nucleotides match TRBD2. CDR3 length: 16 residues. The germline CDR1 and CDR2 sequences are PRHDT and FYEKMQ (reference sequence). The trim removed 5 bases at V and 5 bases at J, leaving 6 bases unmatched. DNA of the CDR3: TGTGCCAGCAGCCCGTGGACTAGCGGGAGCGACAATGAGCAGTTCTTC. Translation gives CASSPWTSGSDNEQFF.

The J gene is TRBJ2-5, the V gene TRBV24-1; 13 bases match TRBD2. With 4 bases clipped from V and 3 bases from J, the junction kept 7 bases outside the gene matches. Germline CDR1 KGHDR, CDR2 SFDVKD. The CDR3 has 17 residues. DNA for the CDR3: TGTGCCACCAGTGACCCCGGGACTAGCGGGGAAAAAGAGACCCAGTACTTC. Encoded protein: CATSDPGTSGEKETQYF.

The chain carries TRBV18 and TRBJ2-2, with 7 nucleotides matching TRBD2. Germline CDR1 is KGHSH and CDR2 is LQKENI. CDR3 size: 17 residues. J lost 6 bases, V lost 5 bases, and 15 bases had no gene match. As DNA, the CDR3 is TGTGCCAGCTCAGGCGACCTTGGGCTAGCGGCCGCCGGGGAGCTGTTTTTT. Protein sequence: CASSGDLGLAAAGELFF.

The rearrangement uses TRBV12-5 and TRBJ1-5, with D perhaps TRBD1 (6 bases). CDR3 length: 14 residues. Germline V CDR1 and CDR2: LGHNT, FRNRAP. V was clipped by 6 bases and J by 6 bases, with 15 bases between them. This chain's CDR3 is CASGTGQGSQPQHF. The DNA of the CDR3 is TGTGCTAGTGGGACGGGACAAGGGTCTCAGCCCCAGCATTTT.

The gene calls are TRBV2 and TRBJ1-6, with a weak D call TRBD1 (6 bases). The CDR3 has 14 amino acids. Per germline, CDR1 SNHLY and CDR2 FYNNEI. V lost 3 bases to trimming and J lost 9 bases, with 12 bases between them. The CDR3 protein is CASSDRDNFSPLHF. Here the CDR3 DNA reads TGTGCCAGCAGTGACCGGGACAATTTTTCACCCCTCCACTTT.

The chain joins TRBV7-9 to TRBJ2-3, with D possibly being TRBD2 (5 bases). This CDR3 region has 17 residues. Germline loops: CDR1 SEHNR, CDR2 FQNEAQ (reference sequence). The V end was cut by 5 bases, the J end by 2 bases, with 20 bases between. CDR3 amino acids: CASSGPKSGGFTDTQYF. CDR3 DNA sequence: TGTGCCAGCAGCGGTCCCAAGTCAGGAGGATTCACAGATACGCAGTATTTT. Looking up the rest from reference TRBV7-9 and TRBJ2-3 gives the full variable domain: DTGVSQNPRHKITKRGQNVTFRCDPISEHNRLYWYRQTLGQGPEFLTYFQNEAQLEKSRLLSDRFSAERPKGSFSTLEIQRTEQGDSAMYLCASSGPKSGGFTDTQYFGPGTRLTVL.

The chain recombines TRBV11-2 with TRBJ2-3; no clear D. The CDR3 covers 12 residues. V was clipped by 5 bases and J by 4 bases, with 7 bases between them. Germline V gene data show CDR1 as SGHAT and CDR2 as FQNNGV. The CDR3 region is CASSPAADTQYF. The DNA of the CDR3 is TGTGCCAGCAGCCCGGCCGCAGATACGCAGTATTTT.

The V call is TRBV4-1, the J call TRBJ2-7; 7 bases are shared with TRBD2. J gave up 0 bases and V 5 bases, and 7 bases lay outside the gene matches. The CDR3 is 15 amino acids. Germline-derived CDR1 and CDR2 are MGHRA and YSYEKL. Here the CDR3 reads CASSILGGSSYEQYF. In DNA, the CDR3 is TGCGCCAGCAGCATTCTCGGGGGGAGCTCCTACGAGCAGTACTTC.

This clone was seen more than once but under ten times. Other DNA sequences in this specimen translate into the identical CDR3. The V call is TRBV20-1, the J call TRBJ1-1; D gene unclear. Germline V gene lookup returns CDR1 DFQATT and CDR2 SNEGSKA (reference sequence). Trimming shortened V by 3 bases and J by 0 bases, and 2 bases separated the two germline ends. The CDR3 spans 11 residues. For the CDR3, the DNA is TGCAGTGCTAGGCTGAACACTGAAGCTTTCTTT. This encodes CSARLNTEAFF.

The rearrangement joins TRBV11-3 to TRBJ2-3; D might be TRBD1 or TRBD2, each matching 6 bases. Between the trimmed V and J ends, which lost 5 bases and 1 base, there was a span of 19 bases. CDR1 and CDR2 (germline): SGHNT, YENEEA. The CDR3 has 17 amino acids. The CDR3 nucleotides read TGTGCCAGCAGCAGAGGAAGGGGGGCTAGCGGCACAGATACGCAGTATTTT. The encoded protein is CASSRGRGASGTDTQYF.

The rearrangement joins TRBV2 to TRBJ2-1, with TRBD2 matching over 8 bases. The CDR3 sequence is 14 residues long. The germline gives CDR1 SNHLY, CDR2 FYNNEI. Germline trimming cut 2 bases from V and 9 bases from J; bases unmatched to any gene: 6. CDR3 nucleotides: TGTGCCAGCAGTGAATTGGAACGGGGGGGTGAGCAGTTCTTC. Translating gives CASSELERGGEQFF.

The chain couples TRBV20-1 to TRBJ1-5, with D possibly being TRBD1 (5 bases). This CDR3 has 16 amino acids. V lost 3 bases to trimming and J lost 4 bases, with 19 bases between them. Germline values: CDR1 DFQATT, CDR2 SNEGSKA (reference sequence). The CDR3 protein is CSASFRVRNSNQPQHF. In DNA form, the CDR3 reads TGCAGTGCTAGTTTCAGGGTCAGAAATTCTAATCAGCCCCAGCATTTT.

The V call is TRBV7-9, the J call TRBJ1-1; weak D call: TRBD1 (5 bases). The CDR3 extends over 12 amino acids. The V end was cut by 3 bases, the J end by 8 bases, with 10 bases between. CDR1 is SEHNR and CDR2 is FQNEAQ in the germline V gene (reference sequence). The CDR3 DNA reads as TGTGCCAGCAGCTTTACGGGGGTCGAAGCTTTCTTT. Translating gives CASSFTGVEAFF.